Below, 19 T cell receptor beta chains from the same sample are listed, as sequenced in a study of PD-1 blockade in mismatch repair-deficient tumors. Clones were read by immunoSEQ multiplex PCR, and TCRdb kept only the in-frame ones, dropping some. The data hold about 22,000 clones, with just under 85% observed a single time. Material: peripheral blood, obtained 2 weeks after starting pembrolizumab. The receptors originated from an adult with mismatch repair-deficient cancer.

The CDR3 is CASSLKAGVFEQFF. CDR3 bases: TGTGCCAGCAGCTTAAAAGCGGGAGTTTTTGAGCAGTTCTTC. This chain connects TRBV7-2 to TRBJ2-1; TRBD2 aligns across 8 bases. The CDR3 contains 14 residues. Germline CDR1 and CDR2: SGHTA and FQGNSA. Losses at the gene ends were 2 bases for V and 9 bases for J; bases not matched to a gene: 6.

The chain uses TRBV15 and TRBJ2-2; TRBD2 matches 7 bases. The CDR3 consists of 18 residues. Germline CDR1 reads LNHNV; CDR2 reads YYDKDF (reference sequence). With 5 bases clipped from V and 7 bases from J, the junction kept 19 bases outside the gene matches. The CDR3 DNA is TGTGCCACCAGCCGGGAATTTCAGGGAGGGCCTAAAGGCGGGGAGCTGTTTTTT. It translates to CATSREFQGGPKGGELFF. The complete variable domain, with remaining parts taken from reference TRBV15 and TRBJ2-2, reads DAMVIQNPRYQVTQFGKPVTLSCSQTLNHNVMYWYQQKSSQAPKLLFHYYDKDFNNEADTPDNFQSRRPNTSFCFLDIRSPGLGDTAMYLCATSREFQGGPKGGELFFGEGSRLTVL.

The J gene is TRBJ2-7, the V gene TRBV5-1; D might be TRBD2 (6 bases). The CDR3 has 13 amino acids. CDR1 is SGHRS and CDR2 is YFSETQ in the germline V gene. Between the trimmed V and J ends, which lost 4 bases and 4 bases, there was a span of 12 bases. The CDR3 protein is CASSTGTEYEQYF. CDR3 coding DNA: TGCGCCAGCAGCACCGGGACTGAGTACGAGCAGTACTTC.

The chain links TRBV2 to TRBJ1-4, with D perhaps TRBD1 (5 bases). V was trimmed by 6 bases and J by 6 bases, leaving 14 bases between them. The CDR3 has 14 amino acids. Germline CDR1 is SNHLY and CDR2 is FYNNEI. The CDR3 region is CASRPGEGDEKLFF. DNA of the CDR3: TGTGCCAGCAGGCCCGGCGAAGGGGATGAAAAACTGTTTTTT.

CDR3 residues: CASSSWGSSSYEQYF. CDR3 DNA: TGTGCCAGCAGTTCATGGGGCTCTAGTTCCTACGAGCAGTACTTC. The chain has TRBV6-1 and TRBJ2-7, with D tentatively TRBD1 (5 bases). With 5 bases removed from V and 1 base from J, the gap between germline ends came to 15 bases. Germline V gene sequence: CDR1 MNHNS, CDR2 SASEGT. The CDR3 covers 15 residues.

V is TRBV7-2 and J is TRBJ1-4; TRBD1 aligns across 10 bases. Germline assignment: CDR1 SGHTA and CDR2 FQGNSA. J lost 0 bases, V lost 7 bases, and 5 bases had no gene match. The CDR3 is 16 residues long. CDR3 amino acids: CASTKTGGATNEKLFF. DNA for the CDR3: TGTGCCAGCACCAAGACAGGGGGCGCAACTAATGAAAAACTGTTTTTT.

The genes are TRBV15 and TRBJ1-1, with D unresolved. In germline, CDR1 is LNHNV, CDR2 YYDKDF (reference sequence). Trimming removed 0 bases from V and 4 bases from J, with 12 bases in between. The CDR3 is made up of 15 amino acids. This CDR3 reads CATSRDLMRSTEAFF. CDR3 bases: TGTGCCACCAGCAGAGATCTAATGAGGAGCACTGAAGCTTTCTTT.

The chain's CDR3 is CAISGMNLAGLNSPLHF. In DNA, the CDR3 is TGTGCCATCAGTGGGATGAACTTGGCAGGGCTCAATTCACCCCTCCACTTT. The chain recombines TRBV10-3 with TRBJ1-6; possibly TRBD1 for D (5 bases). Germline CDR1 ENHRY, CDR2 SYGVKD. The CDR3 consists of 17 residues. Trimming took 4 bases from V and 7 from J, leaving 20 bases between them.

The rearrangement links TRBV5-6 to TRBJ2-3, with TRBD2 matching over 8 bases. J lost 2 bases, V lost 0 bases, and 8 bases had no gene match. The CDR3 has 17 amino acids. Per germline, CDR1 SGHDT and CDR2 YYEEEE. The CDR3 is CASSLVAREVYTDTQYF. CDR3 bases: TGTGCCAGCAGCTTGGTAGCGCGGGAGGTATACACAGATACGCAGTATTTT.

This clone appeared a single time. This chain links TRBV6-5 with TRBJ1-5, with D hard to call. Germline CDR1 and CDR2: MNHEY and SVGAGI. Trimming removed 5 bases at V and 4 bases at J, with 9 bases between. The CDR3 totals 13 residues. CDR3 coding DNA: TGTGCCAGCAGTCGGACCCGGAATCAGCCCCAGCATTTT. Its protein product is CASSRTRNQPQHF.

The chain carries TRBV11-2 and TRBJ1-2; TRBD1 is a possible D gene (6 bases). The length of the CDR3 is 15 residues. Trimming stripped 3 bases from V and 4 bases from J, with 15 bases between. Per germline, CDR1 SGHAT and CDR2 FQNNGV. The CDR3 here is CASSLEQGSGYGYTF. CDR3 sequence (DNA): TGTGCCAGCAGCTTGGAACAGGGATCAGGCTATGGCTACACCTTC.

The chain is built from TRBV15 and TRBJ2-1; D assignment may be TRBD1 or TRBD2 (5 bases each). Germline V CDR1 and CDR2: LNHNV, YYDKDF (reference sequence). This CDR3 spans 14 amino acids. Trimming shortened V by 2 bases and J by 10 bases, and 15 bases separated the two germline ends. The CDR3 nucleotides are TGTGCCACCAGCAGAACCGGGACCCCGGGGGAGCAGTTCTTC. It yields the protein CATSRTGTPGEQFF. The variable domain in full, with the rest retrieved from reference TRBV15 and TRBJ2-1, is DAMVIQNPRYQVTQFGKPVTLSCSQTLNHNVMYWYQQKSSQAPKLLFHYYDKDFNNEADTPDNFQSRRPNTSFCFLDIRSPGLGDTAMYLCATSRTGTPGEQFFGPGTRLTVL.

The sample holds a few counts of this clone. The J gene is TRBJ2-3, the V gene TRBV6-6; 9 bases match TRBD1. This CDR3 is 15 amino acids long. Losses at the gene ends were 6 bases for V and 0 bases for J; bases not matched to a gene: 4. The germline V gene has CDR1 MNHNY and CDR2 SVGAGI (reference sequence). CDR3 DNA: TGTGCCAGCAGCCCGGGGACAGGGAGCACAGATACGCAGTATTTT. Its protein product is CASSPGTGSTDTQYF.

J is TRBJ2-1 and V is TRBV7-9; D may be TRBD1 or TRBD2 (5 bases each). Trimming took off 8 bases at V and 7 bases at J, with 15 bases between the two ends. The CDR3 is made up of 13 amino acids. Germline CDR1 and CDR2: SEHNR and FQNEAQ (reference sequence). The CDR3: CASCHLRGNEQFF. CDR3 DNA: TGTGCCAGCTGTCACCTGAGGGGAAATGAGCAGTTCTTC.

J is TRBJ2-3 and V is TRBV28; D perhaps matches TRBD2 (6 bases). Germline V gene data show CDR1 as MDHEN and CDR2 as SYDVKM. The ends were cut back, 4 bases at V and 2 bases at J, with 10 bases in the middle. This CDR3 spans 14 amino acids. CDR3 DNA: TGTGCCAGCAGTTCGGGAGCCTCCACAGATACGCAGTATTTT. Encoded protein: CASSSGASTDTQYF. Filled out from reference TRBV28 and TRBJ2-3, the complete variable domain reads DVKVTQSSRYLVKRTGEKVFLECVQDMDHENMFWYRQDPGLGLRLIYFSYDVKMKEKGDIPEGYSVSREKKERFSLILESASTNQTSMYLCASSSGASTDTQYFGPGTRLTVL.

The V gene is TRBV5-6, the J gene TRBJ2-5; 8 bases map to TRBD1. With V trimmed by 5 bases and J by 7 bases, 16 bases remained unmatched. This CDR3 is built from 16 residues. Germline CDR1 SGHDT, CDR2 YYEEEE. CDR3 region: CASRVGQADFMGTQYF. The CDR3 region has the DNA TGTGCCAGCAGGGTGGGACAGGCGGATTTCATGGGGACCCAGTACTTC.

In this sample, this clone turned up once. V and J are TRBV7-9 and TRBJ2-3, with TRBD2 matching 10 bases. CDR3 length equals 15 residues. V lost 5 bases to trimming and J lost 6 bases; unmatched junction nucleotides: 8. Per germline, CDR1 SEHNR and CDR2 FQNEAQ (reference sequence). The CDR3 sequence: CASSPVASGSDTQYF. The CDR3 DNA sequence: TGTGCCAGCAGCCCAGTGGCTAGCGGGAGTGATACGCAGTATTTT.

CDR3 amino acids: CASSSSGSYEQYF. CDR3 bases: TGTGCCAGCAGTTCCTCTGGCTCCTACGAGCAGTACTTC. The chain joins TRBV27 to TRBJ2-7; no clear D gene. The V end lost 4 bases, the J end lost 0 bases, and 7 bases lay between the germline ends. The CDR3 consists of 13 residues. Germline loops: CDR1 MNHEY, CDR2 SMNVEV (reference sequence).

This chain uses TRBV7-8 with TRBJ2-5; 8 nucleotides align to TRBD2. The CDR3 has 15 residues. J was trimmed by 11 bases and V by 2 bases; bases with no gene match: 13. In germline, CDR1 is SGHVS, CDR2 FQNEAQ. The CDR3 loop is CASSLYGRDVGEQYF. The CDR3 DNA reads TGTGCCAGCAGCTTATACGGGAGGGACGTGGGAGAGCAGTACTTC. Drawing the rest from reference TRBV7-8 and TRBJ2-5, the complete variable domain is GAGVSQSPRYKVAKRGQDVALRCDPISGHVSLFWYQQALGQGPEFLTYFQNEAQLDKSGLPSDRFFAERPEGSVSTLKIQRTQQEDSAVYLCASSLYGRDVGEQYFGPGTRLLVL.